This T cell receptor (beta chain) originates from a study of type 1 and type 2 diabetes patients. On the study more broadly: T cells were magnetically sorted from PBMCs as CD4+ or CD8+ subsets.

The CDR3 consists of 14 residues. Germline V gene sequence: CDR1 GTSNPN, CDR2 SVGIG (reference sequence). The germline V and J ends were trimmed by 2 bases and 1 base, with 9 bases remaining between them. Study results and limitations: Type 2 diabetes and control V and J usage correlated highly, approximately 0.97.

The PCR template was genomic DNA. Multiplex PCR with 30 forward and 13 reverse primers amplified the TCR beta CDR3. TCRdb re-called the multiplex PCR reads with MiXCR, one entry per CDR3 protein. The data contain 280,000 or so distinct CDR3 sequences, approximately 50% of them seen just once; the ten biggest clones take up roughly 13%. Of note for this clonotype: Antigen specificity is unknown.

This rearrangement joins TRBV30 to TRBJ2-1; D not certain. The sequenced material came from peripheral blood mononuclear cells (PBMCs). The TCR sequence derives from a man aged 18-30 years with type 2 diabetes. The CDR3 nucleotides read TGTGCCTGGAGTATAGACGGGTCCTACAATGAGCAGTTCTTC. Encoded protein: CAWSIDGSYNEQFF.